The 20 T cell receptor beta chains in this list originate from one sample, sequenced in a study of radiotherapy plus CTLA-4 blockade in lung cancer. TCRdb keeps only in-frame clones here, not all; method: immunoSEQ multiplex PCR. The sample records roughly 50,000 clones, approximately 79% being singletons. The sample here was peripheral blood, taken from a patient treated with radiotherapy plus ipilimumab. Source of these receptors: a human donor with non-small cell lung cancer who had a partial response to radiotherapy plus ipilimumab.

The rearrangement joins TRBV7-8 to TRBJ1-2, with D perhaps TRBD1 (5 bases). The CDR3 consists of 13 residues. V lost 4 bases, J lost 5 bases, and 11 bases lay in between. CDR1 is SGHVS and CDR2 is FQNEAQ in the germline V gene. The CDR3 coding sequence is TGTGCCAGCAGCTCCCCACAGGCTTATGGCTACACCTTC. Translated: CASSSPQAYGYTF.

This clone occurred a few times. The rearrangement links TRBV6-5 to TRBJ1-1, with D tentatively TRBD1 (6 bases). V shed 6 bases and J shed 6 bases, with 14 bases lying between them. The CDR3 consists of 13 residues. Looked up from germline, CDR1 is MNHEY and CDR2 is SVGAGI. CDR3 sequence: CASSPQGKAEAFF. The CDR3 nucleotides read TGTGCCAGCAGCCCACAGGGAAAGGCTGAAGCTTTCTTT.

In its sample, this clone was seen once. This is likely a read error, given that the CDR3 carries no conserved phenylalanine or tryptophan at its end. The chain couples TRBV5-8 to TRBJ1-2; D possibly corresponds to TRBD1 (5 bases). The V end lost 1 base, the J end lost 1 base, and 8 bases lay between the germline ends. The CDR3 runs 14 residues. CDR1 is SGHTS, CDR2 YDEGEE, per germline. CDR3 nucleotides: TGTGCCAGCAGCTTGCCAGGGTTTAACTATGGCTACACCCTC. Residues: CASSLPGFNYGYTL.

The chain recombines TRBV11-2 with TRBJ2-1; D is ambiguous. V was pared by 0 bases and J by 0 bases, with 9 bases between. Germline values: CDR1 SGHAT, CDR2 FQNNGV. This CDR3 comprises 16 residues. This CDR3 is CASSLEPASSYNEQFF. CDR3 in DNA: TGTGCCAGCAGCTTAGAGCCAGCGAGCTCCTACAATGAGCAGTTCTTC.

V gene TRBV7-9 combines with J gene TRBJ1-4; 8 nucleotides agree with TRBD1. Per the germline V gene, CDR1 is SEHNR and CDR2 is FQNEAQ (reference sequence). V gave up 4 bases and J gave up 4 bases; unmatched junction bases: 5. The CDR3 is 15 residues long. DNA of the CDR3: TGTGCCAGCAGCTCGAGGACAGGGAGTAATGAAAAACTGTTTTTT. This encodes CASSSRTGSNEKLFF.

V and J are TRBV6-1 and TRBJ1-2; 8 bases fit TRBD1. This CDR3 has 17 amino acids. The germline gives CDR1 MNHNS, CDR2 SASEGT. Trimming took 1 base from V and 4 from J; bases not matched to a gene: 11. The CDR3 DNA is TGTGCCAGCAGTGAAGGATTTTCTGGACAGGGATCCTATGGCTACACCTTC. It is translated as CASSEGFSGQGSYGYTF.

V and J are TRBV7-2 and TRBJ2-1; tentatively, D is TRBD1 (6 bases). The CDR3 runs to 14 residues. The V end was cut by 5 bases, the J end by 7 bases, with 15 bases between. Germline CDR1 and CDR2: SGHTA and FQGNSA. As DNA, the CDR3 is TGTGCCAGCAGCGTCGGACAGATAGGAAATGAGCAGTTCTTC. It translates to CASSVGQIGNEQFF.

This clone was counted a few times. V gene TRBV7-2 combines with J gene TRBJ2-1, with 8 bases that match TRBD2. CDR3 length equals 13 residues. Trimming removed 4 bases from V and 7 bases from J; junction bases left unmatched: 3. CDR1 and CDR2 from the germline V gene are SGHTA and FQGNSA. In DNA form, the CDR3 reads TGTGCCAGCAGCTCGGGACTAGAAAATGAGCAGTTCTTC. Translating it yields CASSSGLENEQFF. The full variable domain, in which reference TRBV7-2 and TRBJ2-1 provide the parts outside the CDR3, is GAGVSQSPSNKVTEKGKDVELRCDPISGHTALYWYRQSLGQGLEFLIYFQGNSAPDKSGLPSDRFSAERTGGSVSTLTIQRTQQEDSAVYLCASSSGLENEQFFGPGTRLTVL.

This sequence joins TRBV11-3 and TRBJ2-1; 7 bases align to TRBD1. Unmatched junction bases numbered 6, after V lost 5 bases and J lost 8 bases. This CDR3 has 13 amino acids. Germline CDR1 SGHNT, CDR2 YENEEA. For the CDR3, the DNA is TGTGCCAGCAGCCCACAGGGGACGGATGAGCAGTTCTTC. The encoded protein is CASSPQGTDEQFF.

The chain employs TRBV6-1 and TRBJ1-1; 11 bases match TRBD1. The J segment lost 3 bases and the V segment lost 3 bases, leaving 3 bases of the junction unmatched. The length of the CDR3 is 15 residues. The germline CDR1 and CDR2 sequences are MNHNS and SASEGT. CDR3 sequence: CASSDGQGADTEAFF. DNA of the CDR3: TGTGCCAGCAGTGACGGACAGGGGGCGGACACTGAAGCTTTCTTT.

V gene TRBV18 combines with J gene TRBJ2-5, with a weak D call TRBD1 (5 bases). Germline assignment: CDR1 KGHSH and CDR2 LQKENI. The CDR3 is 14 amino acids. V gave up 6 bases and J gave up 1 base, with 12 bases separating them. CDR3: CASSRTQPQETQYF. The DNA for the CDR3 is TGTGCCAGCTCTCGGACACAGCCCCAAGAGACCCAGTACTTC.

V is TRBV10-2 and J is TRBJ2-1, with D tentatively TRBD2 (7 bases). V lost 9 bases, J lost 0 bases, and 15 bases lay in between. Germline CDR1 and CDR2: WSHSY and SAAADI. The CDR3 has 15 residues. The CDR3 is CASREGGGSYNEQFF. CDR3 in DNA: TGCGCCAGTAGGGAGGGGGGGGGCTCCTACAATGAGCAGTTCTTC.

DNA of the CDR3: TGTGCCAGAAGCTTGGTGAGGGGTCCGGCGGGTCTAGGACGGGGGGAAAACATTCAGTACTTC. Its protein product is CARSLVRGPAGLGRGENIQYF. V gene TRBV5-3 combines with J gene TRBJ2-4; TRBD2 agrees at 7 bases. TRBV5-3 counts as an open reading frame of uncertain function. CDR3 size: 21 residues. V shed 0 bases and J 5 bases; nucleotides not matched to a gene: 23.

The rearrangement links TRBV9 to TRBJ2-3, with D uncertain. The CDR3 extends over 13 amino acids. The V gene lost 4 bases and the J gene lost 2 bases, with 8 bases spanning the gap. The germline gives CDR1 SGDLS, CDR2 YYNGEE. The CDR3 region is CASSLRFTDTQYF. CDR3 nucleotides: TGTGCCAGCAGCCTACGATTCACAGATACGCAGTATTTT.

This clone has only one observation. The genes are TRBV7-2 and TRBJ2-5; weak D call: TRBD2 (6 bases). Germline lookup yields CDR1 SGHTA and CDR2 FQGNSA. V lost 0 bases to trimming and J lost 1 base, with 15 bases between them. The CDR3 consists of 17 residues. CDR3 nucleotides: TGTGCCAGCAGCTTAGCGCTGCCGCGGGGAGCCCAAGAGACCCAGTACTTC. It is translated as CASSLALPRGAQETQYF. The variable domain in full, with the rest retrieved from reference TRBV7-2 and TRBJ2-5, is GAGVSQSPSNKVTEKGKDVELRCDPISGHTALYWYRQSLGQGLEFLIYFQGNSAPDKSGLPSDRFSAERTGGSVSTLTIQRTQQEDSAVYLCASSLALPRGAQETQYFGPGTRLLVL.

The gene calls are TRBV7-9 and TRBJ1-1; D gene unclear. CDR3 size: 13 residues. V was shortened by 5 bases and J by 0 bases, with 7 bases between the two germline ends. CDR1 SEHNR and CDR2 FQNEAQ come from the germline V gene (reference sequence). CDR3 residues: CASSVSLNTEAFF. CDR3 nucleotides: TGTGCCAGCAGCGTTTCTTTGAACACTGAAGCTTTCTTT.

This chain connects TRBV6-5 to TRBJ2-7; 9 bases align to TRBD1. Germline CDR1 and CDR2: MNHEY and SVGAGI. V trimming: 4 bases; J trimming: 4 bases; junction bases outside the gene matches: 8. This CDR3 comprises 15 residues. The CDR3 nucleotides are TGTGCCAGCAGTTCGCCGGGACAGGGTACATACGAGCAGTACTTC. Translated, it gives CASSSPGQGTYEQYF.

The chain couples TRBV5-6 to TRBJ2-2; D possibly corresponds to TRBD1 (6 bases). The CDR3 covers 15 residues. Germline V gene lookup returns CDR1 SGHDT and CDR2 YYEEEE. Trimming stripped 5 bases from V and 2 bases from J, with 13 bases between. The CDR3 sequence: CASSYGQTNTGELFF. The CDR3 DNA reads TGTGCCAGCAGTTACGGACAGACCAACACCGGGGAGCTGTTTTTT.

This chain uses TRBV18 with TRBJ1-1; D is possibly TRBD1 (5 bases). Germline CDR1 KGHSH, CDR2 LQKENI. The CDR3 is made up of 16 amino acids. Trimming removed 6 bases at V and 1 base at J, with 18 bases between. The CDR3 sequence is CASSPVGGVANTEAFF. DNA for the CDR3: TGTGCCAGCTCGCCGGTGGGGGGAGTAGCGAACACTGAAGCTTTCTTT.

The CDR3 is CASSLGNQGGPTDTQYF. CDR3 in DNA: TGTGCCAGCAGCTTAGGGAACCAGGGGGGACCCACAGATACGCAGTATTTT. The chain couples TRBV7-6 to TRBJ2-3; TRBD1 is a possible D gene (7 bases). V was trimmed by 1 base and J by 2 bases, leaving 16 bases between them. The CDR3 sequence is 17 residues long. CDR1 SGHVS and CDR2 FNYEAQ come from the germline V gene.